This entry describes one T cell receptor beta chain. The data were taken from a study of blood T cell repertoires in COVID-19. Study-wide context: Both acute and convalescent COVID-19 samples were obtained from the United States, Italy and Spain. The cDNA or gDNA used as material had been derived from T cells, B-cell-depleted T cells, or PBMCs.

Methods used by the authors: By means of reference gene primer amplification, nucleated cell counts were estimated. Produced via immunoSEQ multiplex PCR; TCRdb's table is partial and in-frame only. V and J calls and clone size are as listed in that table; D and trimming were resolved from the DNA. Of tens of thousands of clones listed, around nine tenths are singletons. There are 14 residues in the CDR3. Germline CDR1 reads SNHLY; CDR2 reads FYNNEI. Deletions cut 5 bases from V and 9 bases from J, with 17 bases between. The TCR originated in a man aged 60 to 75 with active or convalescent COVID-19. The J gene is TRBJ2-1, the V gene TRBV2; D is unclear. The sequenced material came from peripheral blood. CDR3 bases: TGTGCCAGCAGTAACTCCGCCTCCCCCGGTGAGCAGTTCTTC. Amino acids: CASSNSASPGEQFF.